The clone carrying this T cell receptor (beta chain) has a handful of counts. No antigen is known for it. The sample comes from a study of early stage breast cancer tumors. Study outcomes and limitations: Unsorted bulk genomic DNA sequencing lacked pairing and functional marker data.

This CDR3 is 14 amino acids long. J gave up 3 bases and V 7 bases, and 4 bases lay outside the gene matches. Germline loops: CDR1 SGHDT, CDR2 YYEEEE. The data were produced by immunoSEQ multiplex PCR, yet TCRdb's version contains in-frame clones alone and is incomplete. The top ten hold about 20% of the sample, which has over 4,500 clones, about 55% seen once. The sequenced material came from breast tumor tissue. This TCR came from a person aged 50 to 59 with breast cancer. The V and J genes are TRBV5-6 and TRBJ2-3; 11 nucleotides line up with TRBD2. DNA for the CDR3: TGTGCCAGCGCTAGCGGGGGGTTAACAGATACGCAGTATTTT. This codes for CASASGGLTDTQYF.